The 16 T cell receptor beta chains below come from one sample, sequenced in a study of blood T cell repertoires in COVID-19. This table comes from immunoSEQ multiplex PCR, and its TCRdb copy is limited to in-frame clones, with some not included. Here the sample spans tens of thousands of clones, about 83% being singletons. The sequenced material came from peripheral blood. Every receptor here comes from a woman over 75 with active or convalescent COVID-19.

CDR3 nucleotides: TGTGCCAGCAGCCCCCGACAGGGTCTTTCTGGAAACACCATATATTTT. This codes for CASSPRQGLSGNTIYF. J is TRBJ1-3 and V is TRBV3-1 (or the pseudogene TRBV3-2), with 7 bases identical to TRBD1. J was trimmed by 1 base and V by 4 bases; bases with no gene match: 7. Germline assignment: CDR1 LGHDT and CDR2 YNNKEL (reference sequence). The CDR3 is 16 amino acids.

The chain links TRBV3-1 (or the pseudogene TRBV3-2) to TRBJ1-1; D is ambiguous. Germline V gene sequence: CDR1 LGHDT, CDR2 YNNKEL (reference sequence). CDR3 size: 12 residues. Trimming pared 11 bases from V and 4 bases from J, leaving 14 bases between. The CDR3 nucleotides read TGTGCCGTCTCTTGGGGAGGCACTGAAGCTTTCTTT. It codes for CAVSWGGTEAFF.

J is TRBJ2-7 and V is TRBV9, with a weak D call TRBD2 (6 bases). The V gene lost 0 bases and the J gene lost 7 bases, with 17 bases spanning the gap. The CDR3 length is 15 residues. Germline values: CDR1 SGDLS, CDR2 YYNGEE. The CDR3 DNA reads TGTGCCAGCAGCGTAGGACAACTAGAACGGGGGGAGCAGTACTTC. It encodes CASSVGQLERGEQYF.

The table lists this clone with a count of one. CDR3 DNA sequence: TGTGCCAGTACCCTAAGGGGCATTTTGAGCTCTGGAAACACCATATATTTT. It specifies CASTLRGILSSGNTIYF. The chain couples TRBV19 to TRBJ1-3, with D perhaps TRBD1 (5 bases). CDR3 length: 17 amino acids. CDR1 and CDR2 from the germline V gene are LNHDA and SQIVND (reference sequence). V was cut by 7 bases and J by 0 bases, with 19 bases left in between.

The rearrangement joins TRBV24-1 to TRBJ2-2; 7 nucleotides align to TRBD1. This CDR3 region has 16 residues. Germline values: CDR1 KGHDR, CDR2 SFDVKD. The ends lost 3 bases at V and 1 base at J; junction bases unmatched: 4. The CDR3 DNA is TGTGCCACCAGTGATGCCGGGACAGTGAACACCGGGGAGCTGTTTTTT. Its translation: CATSDAGTVNTGELFF.

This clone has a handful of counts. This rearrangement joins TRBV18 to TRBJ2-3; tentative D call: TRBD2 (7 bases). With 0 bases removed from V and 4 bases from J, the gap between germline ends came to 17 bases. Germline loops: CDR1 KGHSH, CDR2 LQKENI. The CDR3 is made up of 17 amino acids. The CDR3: CASSPPRRGGGSDTQYF. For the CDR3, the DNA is TGTGCCAGCTCACCACCCCGTCGGGGAGGGGGATCAGATACGCAGTATTTT.

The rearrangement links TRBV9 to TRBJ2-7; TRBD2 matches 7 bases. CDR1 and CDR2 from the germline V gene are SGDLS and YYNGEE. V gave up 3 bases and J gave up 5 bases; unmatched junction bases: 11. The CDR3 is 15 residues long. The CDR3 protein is CASSGESGNNHEQYF. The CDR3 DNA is TGTGCCAGCAGCGGAGAGAGCGGGAACAATCACGAGCAGTACTTC.

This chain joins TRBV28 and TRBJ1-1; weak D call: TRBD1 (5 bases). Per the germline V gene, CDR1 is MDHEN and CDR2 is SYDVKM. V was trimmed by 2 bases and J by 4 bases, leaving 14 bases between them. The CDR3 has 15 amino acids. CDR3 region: CASSLPLAGTTEAFF. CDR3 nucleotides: TGTGCCAGCAGTTTACCCCTAGCGGGGACCACTGAAGCTTTCTTT.

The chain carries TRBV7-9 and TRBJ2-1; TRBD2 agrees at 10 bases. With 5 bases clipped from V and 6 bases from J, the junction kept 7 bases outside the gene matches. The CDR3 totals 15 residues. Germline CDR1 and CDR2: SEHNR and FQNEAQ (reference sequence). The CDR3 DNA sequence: TGTGCCAGCAGCCAGGCTAGCGGGGGATCCAATGAGCAGTTCTTC. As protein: CASSQASGGSNEQFF.

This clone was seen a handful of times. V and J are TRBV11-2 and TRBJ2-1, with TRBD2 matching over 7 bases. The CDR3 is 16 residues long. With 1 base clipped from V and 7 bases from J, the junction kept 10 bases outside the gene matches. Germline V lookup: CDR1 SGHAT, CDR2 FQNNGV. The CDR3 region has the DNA TGTGCCAGCAGCTTAGTCGGGGGAGGGCCTGTGAATGAGCAGTTCTTC. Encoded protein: CASSLVGGGPVNEQFF.

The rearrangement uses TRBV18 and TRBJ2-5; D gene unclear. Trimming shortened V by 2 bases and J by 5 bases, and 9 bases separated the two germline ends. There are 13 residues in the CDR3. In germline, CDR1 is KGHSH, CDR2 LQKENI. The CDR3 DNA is TGTGCCAGCTCACCAGATAGCATGGAGACCCAGTACTTC. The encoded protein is CASSPDSMETQYF.

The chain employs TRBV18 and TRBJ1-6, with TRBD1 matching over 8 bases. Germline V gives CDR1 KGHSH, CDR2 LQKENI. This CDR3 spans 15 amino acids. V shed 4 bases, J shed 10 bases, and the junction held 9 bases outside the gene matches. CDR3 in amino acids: CASSLTDREYSPLHF. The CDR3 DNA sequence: TGTGCCAGCTCACTCACGGACAGGGAGTACTCACCCCTCCACTTT.

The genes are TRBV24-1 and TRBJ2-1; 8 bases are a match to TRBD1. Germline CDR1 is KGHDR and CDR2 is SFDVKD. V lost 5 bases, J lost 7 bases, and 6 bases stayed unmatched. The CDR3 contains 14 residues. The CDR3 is CATSGTGIGNEQFF. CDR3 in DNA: TGTGCCACCAGTGGGACAGGGATAGGGAATGAGCAGTTCTTC.

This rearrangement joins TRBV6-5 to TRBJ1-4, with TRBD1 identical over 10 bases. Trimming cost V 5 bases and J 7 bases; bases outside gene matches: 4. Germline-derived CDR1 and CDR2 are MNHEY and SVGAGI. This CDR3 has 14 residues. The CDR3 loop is CASSHDRGLEKLFF. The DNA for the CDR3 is TGTGCCAGCAGTCATGACAGGGGGCTTGAAAAACTGTTTTTT.

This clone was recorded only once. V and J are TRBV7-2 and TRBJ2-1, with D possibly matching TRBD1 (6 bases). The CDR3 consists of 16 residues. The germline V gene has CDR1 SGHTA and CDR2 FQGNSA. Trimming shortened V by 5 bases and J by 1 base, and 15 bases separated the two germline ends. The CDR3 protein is CASSGARGSSYNEQFF. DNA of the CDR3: TGTGCCAGCAGCGGGGCCAGGGGCTCTTCCTACAATGAGCAGTTCTTC.

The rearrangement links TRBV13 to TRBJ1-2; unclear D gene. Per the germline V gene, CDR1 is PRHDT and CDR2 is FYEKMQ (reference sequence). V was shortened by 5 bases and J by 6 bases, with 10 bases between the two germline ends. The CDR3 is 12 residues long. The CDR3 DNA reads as TGTGCCAGCAGCATCGGGAAAAATGGCTACACCTTC. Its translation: CASSIGKNGYTF.